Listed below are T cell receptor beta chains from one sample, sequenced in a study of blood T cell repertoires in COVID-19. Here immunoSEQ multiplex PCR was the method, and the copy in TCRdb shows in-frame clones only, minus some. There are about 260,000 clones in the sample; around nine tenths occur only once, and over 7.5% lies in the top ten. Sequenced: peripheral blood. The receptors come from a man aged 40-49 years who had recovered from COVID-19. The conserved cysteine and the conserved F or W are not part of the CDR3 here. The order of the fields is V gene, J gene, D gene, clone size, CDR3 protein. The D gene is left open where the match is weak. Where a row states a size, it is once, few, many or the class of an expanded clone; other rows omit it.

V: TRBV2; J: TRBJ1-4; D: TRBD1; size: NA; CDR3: ASSPPKGAVNEKLF
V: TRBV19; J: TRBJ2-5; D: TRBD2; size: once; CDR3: ASSIRWRGDQETQY
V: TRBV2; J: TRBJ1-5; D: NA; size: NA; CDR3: ASSITGTQNQPQH
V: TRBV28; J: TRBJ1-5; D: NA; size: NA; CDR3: ANSPWEGQNQPQH
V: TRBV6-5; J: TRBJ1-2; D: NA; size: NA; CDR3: ASSYNREGGYT
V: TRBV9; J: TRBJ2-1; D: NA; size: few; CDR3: ASSVALNEQF
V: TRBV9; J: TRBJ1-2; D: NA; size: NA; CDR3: ASSVRSGESYGYT
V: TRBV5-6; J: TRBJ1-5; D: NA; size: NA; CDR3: ASSLAGGGNQPQH
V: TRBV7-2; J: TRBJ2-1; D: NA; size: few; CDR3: ASSATTIKQF
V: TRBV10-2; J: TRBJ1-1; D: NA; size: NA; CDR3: ASAQGSTEAF
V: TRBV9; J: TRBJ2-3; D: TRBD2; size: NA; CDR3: ASSPGLAGHTDTQY
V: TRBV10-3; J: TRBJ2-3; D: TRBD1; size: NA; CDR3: AISAIQGGDADTQY
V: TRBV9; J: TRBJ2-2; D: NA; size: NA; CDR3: ASSVGGNTGELF
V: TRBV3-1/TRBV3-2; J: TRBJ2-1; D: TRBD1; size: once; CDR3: ASSFRGLGRNEQF
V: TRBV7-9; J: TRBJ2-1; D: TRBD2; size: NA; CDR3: ASTLAGDGDEQF
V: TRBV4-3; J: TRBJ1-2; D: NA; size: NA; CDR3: ASSQGLPGGYT
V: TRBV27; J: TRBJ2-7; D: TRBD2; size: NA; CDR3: ASSPSAGGASYEQY
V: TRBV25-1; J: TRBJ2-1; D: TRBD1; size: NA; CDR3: ASNPDRGPFNEQF
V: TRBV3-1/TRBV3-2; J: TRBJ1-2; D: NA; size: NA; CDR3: ASSQDTAFRDYT
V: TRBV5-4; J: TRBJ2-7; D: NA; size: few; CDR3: ASSLGGGPYEQY
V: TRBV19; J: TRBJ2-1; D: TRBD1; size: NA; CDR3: ASSIRTGSHNEQF
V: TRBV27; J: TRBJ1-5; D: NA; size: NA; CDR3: ASSKGRTAGGRQPQH
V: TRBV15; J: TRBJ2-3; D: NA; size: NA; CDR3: ATSRTIRGPRGTDTQY
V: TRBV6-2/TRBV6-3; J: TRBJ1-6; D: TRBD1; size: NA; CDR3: ASSSRGKGAADSPLH
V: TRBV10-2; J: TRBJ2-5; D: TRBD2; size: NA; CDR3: ASSEPWAGEGVTQY
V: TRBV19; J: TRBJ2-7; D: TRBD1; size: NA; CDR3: ASCPGDRVSREQY
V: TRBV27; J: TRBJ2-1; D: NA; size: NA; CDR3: ASSFKDSGFYNEQF
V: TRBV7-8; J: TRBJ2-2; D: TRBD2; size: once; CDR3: ASRRTGGGGLTGELF
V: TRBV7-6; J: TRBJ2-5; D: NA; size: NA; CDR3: ASSFRSRGLETQY
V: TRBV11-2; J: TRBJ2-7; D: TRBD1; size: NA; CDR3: ASSFHDRVGPKQY
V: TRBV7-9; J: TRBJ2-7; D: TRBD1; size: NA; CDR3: ASSFRDRSYEQY
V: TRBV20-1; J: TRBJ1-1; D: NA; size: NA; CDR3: SAHQGREAF
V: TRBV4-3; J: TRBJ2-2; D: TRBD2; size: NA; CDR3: ASSQSSGISRGELF
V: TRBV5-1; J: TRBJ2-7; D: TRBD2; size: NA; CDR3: ASAPSGRSFYEQY
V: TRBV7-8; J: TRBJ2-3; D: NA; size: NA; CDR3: ASSLDWLADTQY
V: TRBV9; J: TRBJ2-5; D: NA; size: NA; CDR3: ASSGPGTQY
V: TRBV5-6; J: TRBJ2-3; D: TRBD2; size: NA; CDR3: ASRLLAGGWTDTQY
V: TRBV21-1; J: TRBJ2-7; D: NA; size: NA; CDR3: ASSIGAFTNTSGEQY
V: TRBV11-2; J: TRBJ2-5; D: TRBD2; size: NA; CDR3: ASSFGTSGAVGETQY
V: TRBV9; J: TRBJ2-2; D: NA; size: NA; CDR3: ASSLQSGTGELF
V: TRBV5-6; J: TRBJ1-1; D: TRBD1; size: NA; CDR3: ASRIQGYPEAF
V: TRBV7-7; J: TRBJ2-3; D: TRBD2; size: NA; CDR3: ASSRGPAGPDTQY
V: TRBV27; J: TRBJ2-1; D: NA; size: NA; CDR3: ASTRDNEQF
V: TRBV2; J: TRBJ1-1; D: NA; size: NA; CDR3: ASSWAGNTEAF